Following are 25 T cell receptor beta chains from one sample sequenced in a study of T cell repertoires in cytomegalovirus infection (dated by TCRdb to about 2019). The sequencer was an Illumina HiSeq 1500. Using fastp trimming at Q25 and MiXCR clonotype assembly, TCRdb reanalyzed the public sequencing data and kept in-frame beta chains. CDR3 protein duplicates are merged, each entry listing the most common genes and DNA. For this sample there are around 300,000 distinct CDR3 sequences; 20% to 25% appear just once. About 20% of the sample rests with the top ten. The antigens of these receptors remain unknown. Explained via the paper, the treatment or condition label denotes: in vitro stimulation with specific CMV peptide epitopes to enrich CMV-specific T cells. Specimen: cultured PBMCs, collected from culture after CMV antigen stimulation. The receptors come from a human donor in good health (CMV status not recorded). Some clones in this sample may be carry-over from other donors' samples.

This clonotype showed up many times. V is TRBV6-2 or TRBV6-3 and J is TRBJ2-7, with TRBD1 matching over 7 bases. Germline CDR1 is MNHEY and CDR2 is SVGEGT. The CDR3 extends over 12 amino acids. Losses at the gene ends were 6 bases for V and 6 bases for J; bases not matched to a gene: 5. Written as DNA, the CDR3 is TGTGCCAGCAGCCGAACAGGGGCCGAGCAGTACGTC. It translates to CASSRTGAEQYV.

This clonotype was observed many times. V gene TRBV12-3 or TRBV12-4 combines with J gene TRBJ2-7; D ambiguous. The CDR3 loop spans 15 amino acids. The V gene lost 2 bases and the J gene lost 2 bases, with 13 bases spanning the gap. CDR3 sequence reads: CASSLRVVKAYEQYF. CDR3 nucleotides: TGTGCCAGCAGTTTAAGAGTTGTAAAGGCCTACGAGCAGTACTTC.

The V call is TRBV24-1, the J call TRBJ2-1; D is undetermined. Looked up from germline, CDR1 is KGHDR and CDR2 is SFDVKD. The CDR3 extends over 13 amino acids. V shed 2 bases and J shed 4 bases, with 5 bases lying between them. The CDR3 here is CATSDSLYNEQFF. The CDR3 bases are TGTGCCACCAGTGATTCTCTATACAATGAGCAGTTCTTC.

In its sample, this clonotype was seen a few times. The genes are TRBV28 and TRBJ1-1, with D possibly being TRBD1 (6 bases). CDR1 is MDHEN, CDR2 SYDVKM, per germline. The CDR3 consists of 13 residues. The V gene lost 7 bases and the J gene lost 1 base, with 10 bases spanning the gap. This CDR3 is CASKGQTNTEAFF. The CDR3 nucleotides are TGTGCCAGCAAGGGACAAACGAACACTGAAGCTTTCTTT.

Only a few counts were recorded for this clonotype. The rearrangement joins TRBV29-1 to TRBJ1-6; D call uncertain. Germline CDR1 and CDR2: SQVTM and ANQGSEA. V lost 6 bases, J lost 7 bases, and 25 bases lay in between. This CDR3 has 17 amino acids. CDR3 bases: TGCAGCGTCCGCCCTGGGAGGCACAACCTTGTGAATTCACCCCTCCACTTT. It is translated as CSVRPGRHNLVNSPLHF.

The gene calls are TRBV7-4 and TRBJ1-1; TRBD1 matches 7 bases. The CDR3 is 15 amino acids. The V gene end was trimmed by 10 bases and the J gene end by 10 bases; junction bases not matched to a gene: 21. In germline, CDR1 is SGHVT, CDR2 SQSDAQ. The CDR3 protein is CATTPQGTVPTGAFF. CDR3 DNA sequence: TGTGCCACTACACCACAAGGGACAGTTCCGACAGGAGCTTTCTTT.

In its sample, this clonotype was seen many times. The chain couples TRBV7-2 to TRBJ2-2, with D maybe TRBD2 (6 bases). This CDR3 contains 15 residues. Germline-derived CDR1 and CDR2 are SGHTA and FQGNSA. V gave up 2 bases and J gave up 5 bases, with 12 bases separating them. The CDR3 sequence is CASSLRAGRTGELFF. The CDR3 DNA follows: TGTGCCAGCAGCTTAAGAGCAGGGAGGACCGGGGAGCTGTTTTTT.

This clonotype was found a few times. The chain recombines TRBV24-1 with TRBJ1-5; 10 bases fit TRBD1. V dropped 8 bases and J dropped 4; count of bases not matched to a gene: 4. This CDR3 contains 14 residues. Germline loops: CDR1 KGHDR, CDR2 SFDVKD. The CDR3 loop reads CATKGTGENQPQHF. CDR3 nucleotides: TGTGCCACCAAGGGGACAGGGGAAAATCAGCCCCAGCATTTT.

In DNA, the CDR3 is TGTGCCACCAGTGATTTGGGGGGCGCGGACAATGAGCAGTTCTTC. It yields the protein CATSDLGGADNEQFF. The genes are TRBV24-1 and TRBJ2-1; possibly TRBD1 for D (6 bases). This CDR3 is built from 15 residues. With 0 bases removed from V and 5 bases from J, the gap between germline ends came to 10 bases. Germline-derived CDR1 and CDR2 are KGHDR and SFDVKD.

The chain joins TRBV7-2 to TRBJ2-7; 13 nucleotides match TRBD2. Per germline, CDR1 SGHTA and CDR2 FQGNSA. The length of the CDR3 is 16 residues. After removal of 6 bases from V and 6 bases from J, the junction contained 11 bases not matched to a gene. CDR3 protein: CASSINRLAGGGEQYF. In nucleotides, the CDR3 is TGTGCCAGCAGTATTAATAGACTAGCGGGAGGCGGCGAGCAGTACTTC.

This clonotype occurred a few times. The chain couples TRBV9 to TRBJ2-7, with 7 nucleotides matching TRBD2. The CDR3 spans 14 residues. The ends lost 9 bases at V and 3 bases at J; junction bases unmatched: 12. Germline CDR1 reads SGDLS; CDR2 reads YYNGEE. This CDR3 is CANNLSGMDYEQYV. Here the CDR3 DNA reads TGTGCCAACAACTTGAGCGGGATGGACTACGAGCAGTACGTC.

At least ten counts were recorded for this clonotype. The V and J genes are TRBV24-1 and TRBJ2-2, with 10 nucleotides matching TRBD2. The CDR3 has 17 residues. Germline CDR1 is KGHDR and CDR2 is SFDVKD. The V gene end was trimmed by 7 bases and the J gene end by 7 bases; junction bases not matched to a gene: 14. In nucleotides, the CDR3 is TGTGCCACCAGGACTGGTGAGCGGGAGGGCCGGAGCGGGGAGCTGTTTTTT. Translation gives CATRTGEREGRSGELFF.

This clonotype was observed a handful of times. V gene TRBV11-1 combines with J gene TRBJ2-1, with D possibly being TRBD2 (6 bases). The CDR3 covers 21 residues. Germline loops: CDR1 SGHAT, CDR2 FQDESV (reference sequence). Trimming removed 5 bases from V and 0 bases from J, with 29 bases in between. CDR3 nucleotide sequence: TGTGCCAGCAGCGGAAGAGCCCAGGACTACCCAAAAAGAAGCTCCTACAATGAGCAGTTCTTC. Its protein is CASSGRAQDYPKRSSYNEQFF. The full variable domain, rest sourced from reference TRBV11-1 and TRBJ2-1, is EAEVAQSPRYKITEKSQAVAFWCDPISGHATLYWYRQILGQGPELLVQFQDESVVDDSQLPKDRFSAERLKGVDSTLKIQPAELGDSAMYLCASSGRAQDYPKRSSYNEQFFGPGTRLTVL.

This chain connects TRBV7-6 to TRBJ1-1; possibly TRBD1 for D (5 bases). The germline CDR1 and CDR2 sequences are SGHVS and FNYEAQ. The CDR3 runs to 15 residues. The CDR3: CAGSPGTGRGAEAFF. CDR3 in DNA: TGTGCAGGCAGCCCAGGGACCGGGCGGGGTGCTGAAGCTTTCTTT.

The J gene is TRBJ2-1, the V gene TRBV5-8; D remains ambiguous. The CDR3 length is 17 residues. Looked up from germline, CDR1 is SGHTS and CDR2 is YDEGEE. V lost 2 bases and J lost 0, with 15 bases in between. CDR3 nucleotides: TGTGCCAGCAGCTTTACCCTGTACATGAGCTCCTACAATGAGCAGTTCTTC. Residues: CASSFTLYMSSYNEQFF.

This clonotype has more than one count but fewer than ten. This chain joins TRBV12-3 or TRBV12-4 and TRBJ2-5; 11 nucleotides align to TRBD2. The CDR3 contains 16 residues. J was trimmed by 2 bases and V by 8 bases; bases with no gene match: 10. The CDR3 loop reads CASGDLAGGRQETQYF. In DNA, the CDR3 is TGTGCCAGCGGGGATTTAGCGGGAGGGCGACAAGAGACCCAGTACTTC.

The chain couples TRBV27 to TRBJ2-3; 11 bases line up with TRBD2. The CDR3 loop spans 16 amino acids. Germline lookup yields CDR1 MNHEY and CDR2 SMNVEV (reference sequence). Unmatched junction bases numbered 8, after V lost 4 bases and J lost 5 bases. The CDR3 region is CASSYTPGLAEDTQYF. CDR3 bases: TGTGCCAGCAGTTATACACCGGGACTAGCGGAAGATACGCAGTATTTT.

The J gene is TRBJ2-1, the V gene TRBV7-9, with D perhaps given as TRBD1 or TRBD2 (5 bases each). Germline CDR1 reads SEHNR; CDR2 reads FQNEAQ (reference sequence). This CDR3 has 14 amino acids. V gave up 5 bases and J gave up 7 bases, with 15 bases separating them. For the CDR3, the DNA is TGTGCCAGCAGCCCCGGGACGTGGGGTAATGAGCAGTTCTTC. Encoded protein: CASSPGTWGNEQFF.

The rearrangement uses TRBV4-1 and TRBJ2-7; 9 bases are shared with TRBD1. The CDR3 spans 17 residues. J gave up 4 bases and V 2 bases, and 12 bases lay outside the gene matches. In germline, CDR1 is MGHRA, CDR2 YSYEKL. CDR3 sequence reads: CASSQPSPGQGIYEQYF. CDR3 bases: TGCGCCAGCAGCCAACCATCACCGGGACAGGGCATTTACGAGCAGTACTTC.

This clonotype was seen a few times. The gene calls are TRBV3-1 and TRBJ1-6, with D perhaps matching TRBD1 (6 bases). Germline CDR1 reads LGHDT; CDR2 reads YNNKEL (reference sequence). The CDR3 length is 15 residues. V dropped 3 bases and J dropped 13 bases, with 19 bases sitting between them. CDR3 nucleotide sequence: TGTGCCAGCAGCCACTACAGACAGGCGAGTAGGCCCCTCCACTTT. Translation gives CASSHYRQASRPLHF.

In this sample, this clonotype turned up many times. The V gene is TRBV7-2, the J gene TRBJ2-7; perhaps TRBD2 as D (7 bases). From germline, CDR1 is SGHTA and CDR2 FQGNSA. The V gene lost 4 bases and the J gene lost 3 bases, with 16 bases spanning the gap. The CDR3 has 15 residues. CDR3 in amino acids: CASSSQGEGVYEQYF. CDR3 DNA sequence: TGTGCCAGCAGCTCTCAAGGGGAGGGGGTCTACGAGCAGTACTTC.

In DNA, the CDR3 is TGTGCCAGCATAGGCGGGATTCATGAGCAGTTCTTC. It encodes CASIGGIHEQFF. The chain couples TRBV2 to TRBJ2-1, with a tentative D call TRBD2 (6 bases). CDR3 length: 12 amino acids. Trimming stripped 7 bases from V and 8 bases from J, with 12 bases between. Germline-derived CDR1 and CDR2 are SNHLY and FYNNEI.

The chain couples TRBV20-1 to TRBJ1-6, with D perhaps TRBD1 (6 bases). The CDR3 length is 15 residues. CDR1 is DFQATT, CDR2 SNEGSKA, per germline (reference sequence). CDR3 in amino acids: CSALGQSIYNSPLHF. CDR3 nucleotides: TGCAGCGCACTTGGACAGTCAATATATAATTCACCCCTCCACTTT.

This clonotype has a single count. V and J are TRBV4-2 and TRBJ2-1, with a possible D match to TRBD1 (6 bases). Trimming cost V 0 bases and J 7 bases, with 16 bases left between them. Germline-derived CDR1 and CDR2 are LGHNA and YNFKEQ. The CDR3 has 16 residues. This CDR3 reads CASSQEPDRRGNEQFF. The CDR3 bases are TGTGCCAGCAGCCAAGAGCCTGACAGGAGAGGGAATGAGCAGTTCTTC.

The rearrangement uses TRBV7-9 and TRBJ2-5; the D gene is possibly TRBD2 (7 bases). Germline V CDR1 and CDR2: SEHNR, FQNEAQ (reference sequence). This CDR3 is built from 15 residues. The germline V and J ends were trimmed by 2 bases and 7 bases, with 17 bases remaining between them. CDR3 loop: CASSLPGDYRGTQYF. CDR3 DNA: TGTGCCAGCAGCTTACCAGGGGACTACCGGGGGACCCAGTACTTC.